This TCR beta chain was profiled in a study of blood T cell repertoires in COVID-19. Study-level information: Specimens from acute and convalescent COVID-19 originated in the United States, Italy and Spain. Sources were T cells, B-cell-depleted T cells, or PBMCs; the material itself was cDNA or gDNA.

Original handling: For nucleated cells, counts were estimated from reference gene primer amplification. TCRdb's table, derived via immunoSEQ multiplex PCR, lists solely in-frame clones and lacks some. V, J and clone size were drawn from that table, and D and trimming were deduced from the DNA. The data contain 380,000 or so clones, around 92% of them singletons. The V gene's germline CDR1 is MNHEY and CDR2 SVGAGI. The CDR3 is made up of 15 amino acids. The V end lost 7 bases, the J end lost 0 bases, and 13 bases lay between the germline ends. This TCR was recovered from a man aged 35-49 years with acute or convalescent COVID-19. Sequenced: peripheral blood. The chain is built from TRBV6-5 and TRBJ1-3; D remains unclear. The CDR3 nucleotides read TGTGCCAGCATCGCCGCCGGGTTCTCTGGAAACACCATATATTTT. This codes for CASIAAGFSGNTIYF.